These T cell receptor beta chains were read from a single sample in a study of blood T cell repertoires in COVID-19. Assay used: immunoSEQ multiplex PCR; TCRdb lists only in-frame clones, some missing. The repertoire holds 340,000 or so clones, with roughly 85% as singletons. Specimen: PBMCs or T cells enriched from blood (not recorded which). The receptors originated from a woman aged 40 to 50 with acute COVID-19. The CDR3 runs from the conserved cysteine through the conserved F or W. Fields, in order: V gene, clone size, J gene, D gene, CDR3 protein, CDR3 DNA. The D gene is left open where the match is weak. Clone size is shown for a subset of rows, as once, few, many or a class of expanded clone.

v_call: TRBV7-2
clone_size: -
j_call: TRBJ2-1
d_call: -
cdr3_aa: CASSLARLSYNEQFF
cdr3_nt: TGTGCCAGCAGCTTAGCCAGACTCTCCTACAATGAGCAGTTCTTC

v_call: TRBV12-3/TRBV12-4
clone_size: -
j_call: TRBJ1-2
d_call: TRBD1
cdr3_aa: CASRDRENYGYTF
cdr3_nt: TGTGCCAGCAGGGACAGGGAAAACTATGGCTACACCTTC

v_call: TRBV28
clone_size: -
j_call: TRBJ2-1
d_call: TRBD2
cdr3_aa: CASSLRLAGYNEQFF
cdr3_nt: TGTGCCAGCAGTCTAAGACTAGCGGGGTACAATGAGCAGTTCTTC

v_call: TRBV29-1
clone_size: -
j_call: TRBJ2-7
d_call: TRBD1
cdr3_aa: CSVDGEGALGEQYF
cdr3_nt: TGCAGCGTTGATGGAGAGGGGGCGCTGGGGGAGCAGTACTTC

v_call: TRBV28
clone_size: -
j_call: TRBJ1-5
d_call: TRBD1
cdr3_aa: CASRNQGDINQPQHF
cdr3_nt: TGTGCCAGCAGAAACCAGGGGGATATCAATCAGCCCCAGCATTTT

v_call: TRBV9
clone_size: -
j_call: TRBJ1-1
d_call: TRBD1
cdr3_aa: CASSVGAGGKAFF
cdr3_nt: TGTGCCAGCAGCGTAGGGGCAGGGGGTAAAGCTTTCTTT

v_call: TRBV6-6
clone_size: -
j_call: TRBJ1-5
d_call: TRBD1
cdr3_aa: CASSYSDRGHGQPQHF
cdr3_nt: TGTGCCAGCAGTTACTCGGATAGGGGGCATGGTCAGCCCCAGCATTTT

v_call: TRBV4-1
clone_size: -
j_call: TRBJ2-1
d_call: TRBD1
cdr3_aa: CASSQRGKNRGNEQFF
cdr3_nt: TGCGCCAGCAGCCAGAGAGGGAAAAACAGGGGCAATGAGCAGTTCTTC

v_call: TRBV4-3
clone_size: few
j_call: TRBJ1-6
d_call: TRBD1
cdr3_aa: CASSQDWGQGGNSPLHF
cdr3_nt: TGCGCCAGCAGCCAAGATTGGGGACAGGGGGGAAATTCACCCCTCCACTTT

v_call: TRBV10-2
clone_size: -
j_call: TRBJ2-3
d_call: TRBD2
cdr3_aa: CASRNSRSGTTTQYF
cdr3_nt: TGCGCCAGCAGAAATTCGAGGAGCGGGACCACGACGCAGTATTTT

v_call: TRBV4-2
clone_size: -
j_call: TRBJ1-1
d_call: -
cdr3_aa: CASSQDLNTEAFF
cdr3_nt: TGTGCCAGCAGCCAAGACTTAAACACTGAAGCTTTCTTT

v_call: TRBV24-1
clone_size: -
j_call: TRBJ2-1
d_call: TRBD2
cdr3_aa: CATSDRGTSGRVYEQFF
cdr3_nt: TGTGCCACCAGTGACCGTGGGACTAGCGGGAGGGTGTATGAGCAGTTCTTC

v_call: TRBV11-3
clone_size: -
j_call: TRBJ2-4
d_call: TRBD2
cdr3_aa: CASSPSGGGGNIQYF
cdr3_nt: TGTGCCAGCAGCCCCAGTGGGGGGGGAGGAAACATTCAGTACTTC

v_call: TRBV12-5
clone_size: -
j_call: TRBJ1-5
d_call: -
cdr3_aa: CASGLPNLGVADNQPQHF
cdr3_nt: TGTGCTAGTGGTTTGCCCAACCTAGGGGTGGCCGACAATCAGCCCCAGCATTTT

v_call: TRBV5-1
clone_size: -
j_call: TRBJ1-6
d_call: TRBD1
cdr3_aa: CASRVHDRDNSPLHF
cdr3_nt: TGCGCCAGCAGAGTCCACGACAGGGATAATTCACCCCTCCACTTT

v_call: TRBV4-3
clone_size: -
j_call: TRBJ1-2
d_call: -
cdr3_aa: CASSQGGGTGNYGYTF
cdr3_nt: TGCGCCAGCAGCCAAGGGGGGGGAACAGGGAACTATGGCTACACCTTT

v_call: TRBV5-6
clone_size: -
j_call: TRBJ1-2
d_call: TRBD1
cdr3_aa: CASSLGGTGINYGYTF
cdr3_nt: TGTGCCAGCAGCTTGGGGGGGACAGGCATTAACTATGGCTACACCTTC

v_call: TRBV24-1
clone_size: -
j_call: TRBJ2-2
d_call: -
cdr3_aa: CATSDSANTGELFF
cdr3_nt: TGTGCCACCAGTGATTCAGCGAACACCGGGGAGCTGTTTTTT

v_call: TRBV18
clone_size: -
j_call: TRBJ2-3
d_call: -
cdr3_aa: CASSPPGGYTDTQYF
cdr3_nt: TGTGCCAGCTCACCACCGGGAGGTTACACAGATACGCAGTATTTT

v_call: TRBV27
clone_size: -
j_call: TRBJ2-2
d_call: -
cdr3_aa: CASSPLRINTGELFF
cdr3_nt: TGTGCCAGCAGCCCCTTGAGGATAAACACCGGGGAGCTGTTTTTT

v_call: TRBV3-1/TRBV3-2
clone_size: -
j_call: TRBJ1-1
d_call: TRBD1
cdr3_aa: CATYRGPEAFF
cdr3_nt: TGTGCCACATACAGGGGCCCTGAAGCTTTCTTT

v_call: TRBV6-6
clone_size: -
j_call: TRBJ2-1
d_call: TRBD1
cdr3_aa: CASTEQGSRNEQFF
cdr3_nt: TGTGCCAGCACCGAACAGGGGAGTCGCAATGAGCAGTTCTTC

v_call: TRBV4-3
clone_size: -
j_call: TRBJ2-2
d_call: TRBD1
cdr3_aa: CASSPRGGWAGELFF
cdr3_nt: TGCGCCAGCAGCCCCCGAGGGGGCTGGGCCGGGGAGCTGTTTTTT

v_call: TRBV7-9
clone_size: -
j_call: TRBJ1-6
d_call: -
cdr3_aa: CASSLGGSYNSPLHF
cdr3_nt: TGTGCCAGCAGTCTAGGGGGCTCCTATAATTCACCCCTCCACTTT

v_call: TRBV5-6
clone_size: -
j_call: TRBJ1-6
d_call: -
cdr3_aa: CASSLDGALKSPLHF
cdr3_nt: TGTGCCAGCAGCTTGGATGGGGCTTTAAAGTCACCCCTCCACTTT

v_call: TRBV3-1/TRBV3-2
clone_size: -
j_call: TRBJ2-3
d_call: TRBD2
cdr3_aa: CASSQEGSSGRRTDTQYF
cdr3_nt: TGTGCCAGCAGCCAAGAAGGGTCTAGCGGGAGGCGCACAGATACGCAGTATTTT

v_call: TRBV15
clone_size: -
j_call: TRBJ2-7
d_call: -
cdr3_aa: CATSRGIGSSYEQYF
cdr3_nt: TGTGCCACCAGCAGAGGCATCGGGAGCTCCTACGAGCAGTACTTC

v_call: TRBV7-8
clone_size: -
j_call: TRBJ2-7
d_call: -
cdr3_aa: CASSLALGWEQYF
cdr3_nt: TGTGCCAGCAGCTTAGCTCTCGGTTGGGAGCAGTACTTC

v_call: TRBV29-1
clone_size: -
j_call: TRBJ1-2
d_call: TRBD1
cdr3_aa: CSVEGTGGEDYGYTF
cdr3_nt: TGCAGCGTTGAGGGGACAGGGGGCGAGGACTATGGCTACACCTTC

v_call: TRBV7-2
clone_size: once
j_call: TRBJ1-1
d_call: TRBD1
cdr3_aa: CASSVTGGLGEAFF
cdr3_nt: TGTGCCAGCAGCGTGACAGGGGGATTAGGTGAAGCTTTCTTT

v_call: TRBV6-5
clone_size: -
j_call: TRBJ1-6
d_call: -
cdr3_aa: CASRTYSPLHF
cdr3_nt: TGTGCCAGCAGAACTTATTCACCCCTCCACTTT

v_call: TRBV27
clone_size: -
j_call: TRBJ2-1
d_call: TRBD1
cdr3_aa: CASSSGTGLYNEQFF
cdr3_nt: TGTGCCAGCAGTTCCGGGACAGGGTTATACAATGAGCAGTTCTTC